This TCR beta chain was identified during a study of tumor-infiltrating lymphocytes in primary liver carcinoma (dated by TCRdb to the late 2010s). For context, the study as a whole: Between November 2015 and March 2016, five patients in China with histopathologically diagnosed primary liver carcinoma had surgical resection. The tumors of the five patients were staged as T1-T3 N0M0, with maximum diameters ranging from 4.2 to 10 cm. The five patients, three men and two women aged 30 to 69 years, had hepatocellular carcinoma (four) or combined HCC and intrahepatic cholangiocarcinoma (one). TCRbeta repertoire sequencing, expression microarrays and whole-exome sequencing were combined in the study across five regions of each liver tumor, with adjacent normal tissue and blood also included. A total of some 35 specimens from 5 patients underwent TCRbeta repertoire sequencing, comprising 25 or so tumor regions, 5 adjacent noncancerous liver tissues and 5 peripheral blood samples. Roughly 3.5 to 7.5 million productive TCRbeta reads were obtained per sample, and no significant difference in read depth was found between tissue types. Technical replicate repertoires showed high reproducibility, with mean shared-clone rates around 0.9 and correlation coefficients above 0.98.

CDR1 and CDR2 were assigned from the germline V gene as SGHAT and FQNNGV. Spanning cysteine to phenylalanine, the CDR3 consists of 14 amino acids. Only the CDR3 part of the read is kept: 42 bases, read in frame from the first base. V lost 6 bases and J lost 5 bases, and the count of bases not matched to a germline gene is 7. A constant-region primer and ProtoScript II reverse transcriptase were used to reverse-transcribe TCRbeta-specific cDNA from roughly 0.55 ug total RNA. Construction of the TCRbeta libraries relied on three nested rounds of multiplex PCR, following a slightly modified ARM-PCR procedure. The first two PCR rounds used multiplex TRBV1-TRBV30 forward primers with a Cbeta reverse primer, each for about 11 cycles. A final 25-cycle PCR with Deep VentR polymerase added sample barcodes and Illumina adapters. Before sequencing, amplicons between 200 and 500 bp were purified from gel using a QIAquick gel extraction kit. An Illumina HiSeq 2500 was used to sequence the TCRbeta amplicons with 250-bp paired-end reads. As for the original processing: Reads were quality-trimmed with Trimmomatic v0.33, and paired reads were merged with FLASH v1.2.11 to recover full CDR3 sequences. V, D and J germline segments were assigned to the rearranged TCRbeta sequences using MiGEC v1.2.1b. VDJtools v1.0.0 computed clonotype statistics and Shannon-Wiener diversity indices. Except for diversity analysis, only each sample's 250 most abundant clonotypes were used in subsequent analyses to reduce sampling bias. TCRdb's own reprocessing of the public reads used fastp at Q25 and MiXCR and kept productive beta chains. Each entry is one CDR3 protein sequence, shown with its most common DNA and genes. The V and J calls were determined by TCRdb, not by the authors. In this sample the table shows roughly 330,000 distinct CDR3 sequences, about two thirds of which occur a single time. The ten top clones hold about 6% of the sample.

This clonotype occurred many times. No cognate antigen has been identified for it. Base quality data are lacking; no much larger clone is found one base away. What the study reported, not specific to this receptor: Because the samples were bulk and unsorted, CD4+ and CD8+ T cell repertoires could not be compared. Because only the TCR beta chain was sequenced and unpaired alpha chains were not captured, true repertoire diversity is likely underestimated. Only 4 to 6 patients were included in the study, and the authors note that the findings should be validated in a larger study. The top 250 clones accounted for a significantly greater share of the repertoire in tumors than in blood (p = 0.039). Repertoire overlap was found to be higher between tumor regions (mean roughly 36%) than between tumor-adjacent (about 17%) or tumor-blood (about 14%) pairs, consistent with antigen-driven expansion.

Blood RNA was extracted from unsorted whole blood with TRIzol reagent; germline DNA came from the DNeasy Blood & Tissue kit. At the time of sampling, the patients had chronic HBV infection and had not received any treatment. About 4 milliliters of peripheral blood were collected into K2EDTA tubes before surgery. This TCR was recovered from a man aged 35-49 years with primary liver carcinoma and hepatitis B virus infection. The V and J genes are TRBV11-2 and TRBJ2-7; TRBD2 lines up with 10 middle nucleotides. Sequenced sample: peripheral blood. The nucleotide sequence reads TGTGCCAGCAGGAGAGCGGGAGGGCCCCACGAGCAGTACTTC. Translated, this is CASRRAGGPHEQYF.